This T cell receptor (beta chain) was captured in a study of blood T cell repertoires in COVID-19. The ends were cut back, 1 base at V and 3 bases at J, with 6 bases in the middle. CDR3 length equals 14 residues. The assay was immunoSEQ multiplex PCR, and TCRdb's table has in-frame clones only and misses some. The data contain 250,000 to 300,000 clones, 91% of them singletons. The source of this sequence is a woman aged 30 to 39 with COVID-19, enrolled during active disease. Sequenced input: peripheral blood. The chain has TRBV23-1 and TRBJ1-4, with D hard to call. TRBV23-1 is recorded as an ORF, its role being uncertain. The CDR3 protein is CASSQLEPNEKLFF. The CDR3, as DNA: TGCGCCAGCAGTCAATTAGAGCCTAATGAAAAACTGTTTTTT.